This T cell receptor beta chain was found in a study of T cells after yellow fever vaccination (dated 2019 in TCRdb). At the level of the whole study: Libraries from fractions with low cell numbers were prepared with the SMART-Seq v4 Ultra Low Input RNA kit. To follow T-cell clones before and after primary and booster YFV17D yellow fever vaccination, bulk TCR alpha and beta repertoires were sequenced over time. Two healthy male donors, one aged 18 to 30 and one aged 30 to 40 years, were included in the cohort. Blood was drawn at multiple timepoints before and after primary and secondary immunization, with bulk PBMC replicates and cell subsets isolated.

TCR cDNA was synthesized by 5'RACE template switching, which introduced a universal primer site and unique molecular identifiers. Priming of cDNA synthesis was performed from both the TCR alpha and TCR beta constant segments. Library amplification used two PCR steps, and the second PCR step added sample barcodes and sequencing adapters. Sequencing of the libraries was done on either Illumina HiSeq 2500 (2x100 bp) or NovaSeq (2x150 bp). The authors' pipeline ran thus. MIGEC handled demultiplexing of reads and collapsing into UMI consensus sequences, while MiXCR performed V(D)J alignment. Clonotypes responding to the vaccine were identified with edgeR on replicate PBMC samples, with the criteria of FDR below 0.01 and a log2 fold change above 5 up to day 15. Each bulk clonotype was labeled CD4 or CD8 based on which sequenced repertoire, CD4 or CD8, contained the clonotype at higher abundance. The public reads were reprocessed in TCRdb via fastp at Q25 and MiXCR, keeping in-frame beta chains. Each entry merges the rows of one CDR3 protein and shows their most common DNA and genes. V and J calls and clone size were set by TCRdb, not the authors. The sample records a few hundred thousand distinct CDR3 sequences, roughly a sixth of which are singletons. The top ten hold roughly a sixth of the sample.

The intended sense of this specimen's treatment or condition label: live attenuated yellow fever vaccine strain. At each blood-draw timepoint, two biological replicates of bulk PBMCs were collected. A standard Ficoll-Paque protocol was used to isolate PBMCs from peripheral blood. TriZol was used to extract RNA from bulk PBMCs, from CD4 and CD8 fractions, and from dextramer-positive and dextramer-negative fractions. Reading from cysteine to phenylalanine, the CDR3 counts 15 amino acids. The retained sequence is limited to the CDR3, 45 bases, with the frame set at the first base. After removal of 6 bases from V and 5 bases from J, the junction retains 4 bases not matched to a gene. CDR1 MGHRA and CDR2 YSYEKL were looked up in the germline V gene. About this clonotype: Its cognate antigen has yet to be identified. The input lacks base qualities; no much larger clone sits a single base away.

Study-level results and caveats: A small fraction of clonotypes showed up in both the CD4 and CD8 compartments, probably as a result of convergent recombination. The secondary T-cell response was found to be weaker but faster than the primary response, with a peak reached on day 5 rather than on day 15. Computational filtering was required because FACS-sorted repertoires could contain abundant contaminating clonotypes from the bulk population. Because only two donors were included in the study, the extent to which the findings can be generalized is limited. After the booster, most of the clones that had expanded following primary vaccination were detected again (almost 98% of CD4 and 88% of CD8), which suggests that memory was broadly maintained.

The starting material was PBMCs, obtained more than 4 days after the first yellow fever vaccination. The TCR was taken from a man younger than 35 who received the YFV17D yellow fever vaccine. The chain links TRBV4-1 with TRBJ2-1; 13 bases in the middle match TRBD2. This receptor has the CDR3 CASRSGLAGNNEQFF. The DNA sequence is TGCGCCAGCAGATCGGGACTAGCGGGGAACAATGAGCAGTTCTTC.